This T cell receptor beta chain derives from a study of vaccination and CD4 T cells after COVID-19. On this clonotype itself: Its antigen is unidentified.

Cultured CD4+ T cells had their DNA profiled by the Oncomine TCR Beta short-read assay. TCRdb independently ran MiXCR on the PCR reads; one entry per CDR3 protein. The repertoire includes about 9,200 distinct CDR3 sequences, approximately 57% of them detected once, and 31% sits in the top ten. Germline V lookup: CDR1 SSHAT, CDR2 FNYEAQ (reference sequence). The CDR3 contains 13 residues. Treatment meaning: roughly 11-day PBMC culture with coronavirus spike peptide pools or control peptides (ViraFEST assay). This TCR was sampled from a human donor who had recovered from COVID-19. The chain combines TRBV7-7 with TRBJ2-2; 9 nucleotides match TRBD1. The sequenced sample was CD4+ T cells from blood, cultured in vitro. Here the CDR3 DNA reads TGTGCTATCTGGGACAGGGCTACCGGGGAGCTGTTTTTT. Protein product: CAIWDRATGELFF. The variable domain in full, with the rest retrieved from reference TRBV7-7 and TRBJ2-2, is GAGVSQSPRYKVTKRGQDVTLRCDPISSHATLYWYQQALGQGPEFLTYFNYEAQPDKSGLPSDRFSAERPEGSISTLTIQRTEQRDSAMYRCAIWDRATGELFFGEGSRLTVL.